This TCR beta chain appears in the sequencing data of a study of monozygotic twins with inflammatory bowel disease. Study-level findings and limits: None of the different T cell subtypes could be distinguished from one another.

The CDR3 loop spans 13 amino acids. The germline V gene has CDR1 DFQATT and CDR2 SNEGSKA (reference sequence). Following a re-call of the 5' RACE reads, TCRdb has one entry per CDR3 protein and lacks DNA. The sample holds approximately 140,000 distinct CDR3 sequences. Concerning this clonotype: The antigen is not known.

The chain employs TRBV20-1 and TRBJ2-1; no DNA is available, so the TRBD2 call from TCRdb remains unchecked. Sequencing was done on a sample of blood. This receptor was identified in a human donor with ulcerative colitis or Crohn's disease, or a healthy co-twin of an affected twin (not recorded which). CDR3 region: CSAYPLAGNEQFF.